Below are 20 T cell receptor beta chains sequenced from a single sample in a study of OX40 agonist ivuxolimab in advanced cancers. Produced via immunoSEQ multiplex PCR; TCRdb's table is partial and in-frame only. The repertoire consists of some 70,000 clones, with 70% to 85% occurring once and the leading ten covering more than 0.95%. The material was CD4+ or CD8+ T cells sorted from blood, obtained in a trial of the OX40 agonist ivuxolimab. The origin of the receptors is an adult with an advanced solid tumor such as melanoma, head and neck, liver or kidney cancer.

The chain recombines TRBV15 with TRBJ2-7; D is unclear. The V gene lost 0 bases and the J gene lost 6 bases, with 12 bases spanning the gap. Germline CDR1 reads LNHNV; CDR2 reads YYDKDF (reference sequence). The CDR3 runs 14 residues. In DNA, the CDR3 is TGTGCCACCAGCAGAGAAGCCCTGACCCCCGAGCAGTACTTC. Translating it yields CATSREALTPEQYF.

The rearrangement uses TRBV6-5 and TRBJ1-3; unclear D gene. V was pared by 2 bases and J by 0 bases, with 11 bases between. This CDR3 has 16 residues. Germline V gives CDR1 MNHEY, CDR2 SVGAGI. The CDR3 loop reads CASSYSSGSSGNTIYF. CDR3 nucleotide sequence: TGTGCCAGCAGTTACAGTTCGGGGAGCTCTGGAAACACCATATATTTT.

The rearrangement joins TRBV7-2 to TRBJ1-4, with 7 bases lining up with TRBD1. CDR1 is SGHTA and CDR2 is FQGNSA in the germline V gene. The CDR3 has 15 amino acids. Unmatched junction bases numbered 5, after V lost 3 bases and J lost 4 bases. CDR3 nucleotides: TGTGCCAGCAGCTTCACAGGGGCGGTTAATGAAAAACTGTTTTTT. This gives the protein CASSFTGAVNEKLFF. The variable domain in full, completed from reference TRBV7-2 and TRBJ1-4, reads GAGVSQSPSNKVTEKGKDVELRCDPISGHTALYWYRQSLGQGLEFLIYFQGNSAPDKSGLPSDRFSAERTGGSVSTLTIQRTQQEDSAVYLCASSFTGAVNEKLFFGSGTQLSVL.

The chain employs TRBV2 and TRBJ1-6; D is possibly TRBD1 (5 bases). The length of the CDR3 is 13 residues. CDR1 and CDR2 (germline): SNHLY, FYNNEI. Between the trimmed V and J ends, which lost 2 bases and 9 bases, there was a span of 8 bases. The CDR3 region is CASSESGGSPLHF. The CDR3 DNA reads TGTGCCAGCAGTGAAAGTGGGGGTTCACCCCTCCACTTT.

In nucleotides, the CDR3 is TGTGCTAGTGGTTTCCCTAACAATGAGCAGTTCTTC. It encodes CASGFPNNEQFF. V gene TRBV12-5 combines with J gene TRBJ2-1; the D is unclear. This CDR3 is built from 12 residues. Per the germline V gene, CDR1 is LGHNT and CDR2 is FRNRAP. V lost 3 bases to trimming and J lost 5 bases, with 5 bases between them. The whole variable domain, remainder taken from reference TRBV12-5 and TRBJ2-1, is DARVTQTPRHKVTEMGQEVTMRCQPILGHNTVFWYRQTMMQGLELLAYFRNRAPLDDSGMPKDRFSAEMPDATLATLKIQPSEPRDSAVYFCASGFPNNEQFFGPGTRLTVL.

The chain combines TRBV29-1 with TRBJ2-5, with a possible D match to TRBD1 (6 bases). V was clipped by 0 bases and J by 0 bases, with 8 bases between them. CDR3 length equals 14 residues. Per the germline V gene, CDR1 is SQVTM and CDR2 is ANQGSEA. CDR3 bases: TGCAGCGTTGAAGATACAGGGAACCAAGAGACCCAGTACTTC. As protein: CSVEDTGNQETQYF.

The chain joins TRBV6-5 to TRBJ1-2; a weak D match, TRBD1 (5 bases). Germline CDR1 reads MNHEY; CDR2 reads SVGAGI. The CDR3 has 13 residues. Trimming removed 8 bases at V and 6 bases at J, with 16 bases between. The CDR3 coding sequence is TGTGCCAGCGCTCTCGAAACAGGACATGGCTACACCTTC. Residues: CASALETGHGYTF.

This rearrangement joins TRBV2 to TRBJ2-7; D remains ambiguous. CDR1 and CDR2 from the germline V gene are SNHLY and FYNNEI. V was shortened by 4 bases and J by 2 bases, with 9 bases between the two germline ends. The CDR3 runs 13 residues. The CDR3 DNA reads TGTGCCAGCAGTGCTCAGATAACCTACGAGCAGTACTTC. It is translated as CASSAQITYEQYF.

The chain couples TRBV6-5 to TRBJ1-1; 7 nucleotides line up with TRBD1. The germline gives CDR1 MNHEY, CDR2 SVGAGI. V was pared by 7 bases and J by 1 base, with 6 bases of the junction left unmatched. The CDR3 spans 14 residues. The CDR3 region is CASTVTGRNTEAFF. The DNA of the CDR3 is TGTGCCAGCACCGTGACAGGGAGGAACACTGAAGCTTTCTTT.

This chain uses TRBV27 with TRBJ1-6; tentatively, D is TRBD1 (5 bases). The V gene's germline CDR1 is MNHEY and CDR2 SMNVEV (reference sequence). Trimming took 3 bases from V and 7 from J, leaving 10 bases between them. The CDR3 runs 14 residues. CDR3 bases: TGTGCCAGCAGTTTTGGGGGTCGAAATTCACCCCTCCACTTT. Protein product: CASSFGGRNSPLHF.

This chain uses TRBV21-1 with TRBJ1-5. TRBV21-1 is a listed pseudogene. The CDR3 is made up of 22 amino acids. The CDR3 spells CASSKSRPNRDPGRTSNQPQHF. CDR3 sequence (DNA): TGTGCCAGCAGCAAAAGCCGACCGAACCGGGACCCAGGGAGAACGAGCAATCAGCCCCAGCATTTT.

This chain joins TRBV5-1 and TRBJ2-3; D remains ambiguous. Looked up from germline, CDR1 is SGHRS and CDR2 is YFSETQ. There are 14 residues in the CDR3. Between the trimmed V and J ends, which lost 0 bases and 3 bases, there was a span of 8 bases. The CDR3 DNA reads TGCGCCAGCAGCTTGGGGACGCCAACAGATACGCAGTATTTT. Residues: CASSLGTPTDTQYF.

This clone occurred a few times. CDR3 in DNA: TGCGCCAGCAGCTGGAACATGAACTCTGGAAACACCATATATTTT. Translated: CASSWNMNSGNTIYF. The chain employs TRBV5-1 and TRBJ1-3; D unclear. The length of the CDR3 is 15 residues. Per germline, CDR1 SGHRS and CDR2 YFSETQ. The germline V and J ends were trimmed by 3 bases and 0 bases, with 10 bases remaining between them.

This CDR3 reads CASSPRRGGAGANVLTF. DNA for the CDR3: TGTGCCAGCAGCCCAAGGCGGGGTGGGGCCGGGGCCAACGTCCTGACTTTC. V usage is TRBV9 and J usage is TRBJ2-6; TRBD2 might be the D (6 bases). Germline CDR1 is SGDLS and CDR2 is YYNGEE. The ends were cut back, 4 bases at V and 4 bases at J, with 18 bases in the middle. The CDR3 consists of 17 residues.

In its sample, this clone was seen once. CDR3 in amino acids: CAWSGGPDTGELFF. The CDR3 DNA sequence: TGTGCCTGGAGCGGGGGGCCGGACACCGGGGAGCTGTTTTTT. The V call is TRBV30, the J call TRBJ2-2; weak D call: TRBD2 (7 bases). Germline V CDR1 and CDR2: GTSNPN, SVGIG (reference sequence). The CDR3 consists of 14 residues. Trimming pared 3 bases from V and 3 bases from J, leaving 11 bases between.

This clone came up once. This sample also contains other DNA sequences that code for the same CDR3. The chain joins TRBV7-2 to TRBJ2-7; no firm D call. The germline CDR1 and CDR2 sequences are SGHTA and FQGNSA. V shed 2 bases and J shed 6 bases, with 5 bases lying between them. The CDR3 has 11 residues. Written as DNA, the CDR3 is TGTGCCAGCAGCTTACGAGCCGAGCAGTACTTC. Protein product: CASSLRAEQYF. Drawing the rest from reference TRBV7-2 and TRBJ2-7, the complete variable domain is GAGVSQSPSNKVTEKGKDVELRCDPISGHTALYWYRQSLGQGLEFLIYFQGNSAPDKSGLPSDRFSAERTGGSVSTLTIQRTQQEDSAVYLCASSLRAEQYFGPGTRLTVT.

The rearrangement joins TRBV5-6 to TRBJ2-1, with D uncertain. The CDR3 has 14 residues. The V and J ends lost 0 bases and 3 bases respectively, with 7 bases between them. Germline V CDR1 and CDR2: SGHDT, YYEEEE. The CDR3 loop reads CASSLVQSYNEQFF. The DNA for the CDR3 is TGTGCCAGCAGCTTGGTACAGAGCTACAATGAGCAGTTCTTC. Full variable domain (outside the CDR3, taken from reference TRBV5-6 and TRBJ2-1): DAGVTQSPTHLIKTRGQQVTLRCSPKSGHDTVSWYQQALGQGPQFIFQYYEEEERQRGNFPDRFSGHQFPNYSSELNVNALLLGDSALYLCASSLVQSYNEQFFGPGTRLTVL.

The chain employs TRBV6-1 and TRBJ1-5, with D tentatively TRBD1 (5 bases). The V end was cut by 5 bases, the J end by 0 bases, with 8 bases between. The CDR3 spans 14 residues. Germline loops: CDR1 MNHNS, CDR2 SASEGT. For the CDR3, the DNA is TGTGCCAGCAGTCGACAGTTTAGCAATCAGCCCCAGCATTTT. Protein sequence: CASSRQFSNQPQHF.

The chain has TRBV5-1 and TRBJ2-6; D could derive from TRBD1 or TRBD2 (5 bases each). Per the germline V gene, CDR1 is SGHRS and CDR2 is YFSETQ. V lost 4 bases and J 0 bases, leaving 23 bases between the germline ends. The CDR3 is 20 amino acids. The CDR3 is CASSPGLGVSPLSGANVLTF. In DNA form, the CDR3 reads TGCGCCAGCAGCCCTGGACTGGGGGTGTCCCCTCTCTCTGGGGCCAACGTCCTGACTTTC.

This chain connects TRBV6-5 to TRBJ1-1; D perhaps matches TRBD1 (5 bases). Trimming left V 8 bases short and J 6 bases short, with 16 bases between. The CDR3 is 13 amino acids. The germline gives CDR1 MNHEY, CDR2 SVGAGI. CDR3 DNA: TGTGCCAGCGCCCCAATGGGGGTGGCTGAAGCTTTCTTT. Its protein is CASAPMGVAEAFF.